The subject of this entry is one TCR beta chain. These data come from a study of blood T cell repertoires in COVID-19. Overall study: Specimens from acute and convalescent COVID-19 originated in the United States, Italy and Spain. In each case, the material was cDNA or gDNA derived from T cells, B-cell-depleted T cells, or PBMCs.

How the authors handled the data: Amplification with reference gene primers provided the estimates of nucleated cell counts. The repertoire was sequenced with immunoSEQ multiplex PCR; TCRdb's copy has only in-frame clones and lacks some. For V, J and clone size, that table is used; D and trimming come from the DNA. The sample includes roughly 170,000 clones, over 75% of them seen just once. The CDR3 runs 16 residues. Trimming cost V 4 bases and J 3 bases, with 22 bases left between them. Germline values: CDR1 SQVTM, CDR2 ANQGSEA. The sequenced sample consisted of peripheral blood. This chain connects TRBV29-1 to TRBJ2-7; TRBD1 is a possible D gene (6 bases). This TCR derives from a woman between 70 and 85 years old with acute or convalescent COVID-19. CDR3 sequence: CSVVRDNSIRGYEQYF. DNA for the CDR3: TGCAGCGTTGTCCGGGACAACTCAATTCGGGGCTACGAGCAGTACTTC.